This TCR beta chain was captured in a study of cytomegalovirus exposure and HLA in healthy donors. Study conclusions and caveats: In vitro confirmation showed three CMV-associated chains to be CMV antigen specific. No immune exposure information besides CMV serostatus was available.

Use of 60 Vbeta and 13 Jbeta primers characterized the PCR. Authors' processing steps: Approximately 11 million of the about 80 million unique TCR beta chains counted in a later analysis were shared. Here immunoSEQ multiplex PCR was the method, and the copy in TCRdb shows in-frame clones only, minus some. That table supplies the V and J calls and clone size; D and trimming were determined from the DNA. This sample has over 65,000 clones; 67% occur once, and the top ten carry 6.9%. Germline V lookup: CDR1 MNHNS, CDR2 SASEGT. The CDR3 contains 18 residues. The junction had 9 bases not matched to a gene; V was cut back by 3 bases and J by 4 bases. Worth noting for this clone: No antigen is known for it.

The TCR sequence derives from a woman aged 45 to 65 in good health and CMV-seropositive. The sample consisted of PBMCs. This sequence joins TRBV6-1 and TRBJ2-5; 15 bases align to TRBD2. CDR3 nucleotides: TGTGCCAGCAGTGACCCGAGGACTAGCGGGGGGGGTGGAGAGACCCAGTACTTC. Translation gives CASSDPRTSGGGGETQYF.